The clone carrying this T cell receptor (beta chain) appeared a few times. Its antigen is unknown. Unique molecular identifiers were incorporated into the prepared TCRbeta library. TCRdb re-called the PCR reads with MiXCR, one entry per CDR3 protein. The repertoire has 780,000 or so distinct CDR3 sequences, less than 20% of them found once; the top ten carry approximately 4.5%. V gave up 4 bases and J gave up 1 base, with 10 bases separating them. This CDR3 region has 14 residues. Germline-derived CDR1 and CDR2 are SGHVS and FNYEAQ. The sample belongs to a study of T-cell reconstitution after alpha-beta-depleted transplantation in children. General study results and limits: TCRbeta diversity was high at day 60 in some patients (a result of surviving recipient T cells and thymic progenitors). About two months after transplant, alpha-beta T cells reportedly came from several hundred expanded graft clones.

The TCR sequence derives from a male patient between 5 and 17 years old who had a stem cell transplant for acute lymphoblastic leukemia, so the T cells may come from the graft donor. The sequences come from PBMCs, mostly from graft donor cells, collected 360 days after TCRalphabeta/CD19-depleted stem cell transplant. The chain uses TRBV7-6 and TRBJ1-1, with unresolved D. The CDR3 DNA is TGTGCCAGCAGCTCTAGTATCGGGAACACTGAAGCTTTCTTT. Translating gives CASSSSIGNTEAFF. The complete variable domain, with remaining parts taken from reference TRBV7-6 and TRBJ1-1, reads GAGVSQSPRYKVTKRGQDVALRCDPISGHVSLYWYRQALGQGPEFLTYFNYEAQQDKSGLPNDRFSAERPEGSISTLTIQRTEQRDSAMYRCASSSSIGNTEAFFGQGTRLTVV.